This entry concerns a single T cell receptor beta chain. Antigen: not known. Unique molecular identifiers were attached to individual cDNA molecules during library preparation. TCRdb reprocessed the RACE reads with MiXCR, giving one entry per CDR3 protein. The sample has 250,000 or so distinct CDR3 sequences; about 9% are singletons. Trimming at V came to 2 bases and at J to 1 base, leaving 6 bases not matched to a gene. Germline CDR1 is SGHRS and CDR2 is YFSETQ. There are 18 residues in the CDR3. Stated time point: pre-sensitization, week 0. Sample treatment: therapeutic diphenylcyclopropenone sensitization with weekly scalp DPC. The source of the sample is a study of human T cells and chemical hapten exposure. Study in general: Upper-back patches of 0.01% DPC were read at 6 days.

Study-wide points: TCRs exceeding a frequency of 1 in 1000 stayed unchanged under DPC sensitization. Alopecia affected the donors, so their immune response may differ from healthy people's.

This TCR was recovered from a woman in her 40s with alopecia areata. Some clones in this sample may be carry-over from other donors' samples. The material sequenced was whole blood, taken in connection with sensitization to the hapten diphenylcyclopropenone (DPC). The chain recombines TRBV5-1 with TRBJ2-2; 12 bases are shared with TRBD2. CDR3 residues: CASSLGLAGIWNTGELFF. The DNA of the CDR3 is TGCGCCAGCAGCTTAGGACTAGCGGGAATATGGAACACCGGGGAGCTGTTTTTT.